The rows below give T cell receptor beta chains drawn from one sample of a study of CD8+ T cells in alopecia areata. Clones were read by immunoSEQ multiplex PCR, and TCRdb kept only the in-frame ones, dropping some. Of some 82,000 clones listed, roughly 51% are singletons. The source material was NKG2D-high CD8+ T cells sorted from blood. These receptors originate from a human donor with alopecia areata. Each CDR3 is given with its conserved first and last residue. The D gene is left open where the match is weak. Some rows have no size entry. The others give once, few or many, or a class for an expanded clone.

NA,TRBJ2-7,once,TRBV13,CASSPRSGNEQYF,TGTGCCAGCAGCCCCAGGTCGGGGAACGAGCAGTACTTC
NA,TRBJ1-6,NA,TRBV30,CAWSPPLHF,TGTGCCTGGAGTCCACCCCTCCACTTT
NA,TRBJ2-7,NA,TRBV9,CASSGIWGGEQYF,TGTGCCAGCAGCGGAATATGGGGCGGCGAGCAGTACTTC
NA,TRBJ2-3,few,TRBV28,CASFHGGGPDTQYF,TGTGCCAGCTTCCACGGCGGAGGCCCAGATACGCAGTATTTT
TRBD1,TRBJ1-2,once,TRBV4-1,CASSHQGDGYTF,TGCGCCAGCAGCCATCAGGGGGACGGCTACACCTTC
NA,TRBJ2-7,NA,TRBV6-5,CASKTEVGQYF,TGTGCCAGCAAAACCGAGGTCGGGCAGTACTTC
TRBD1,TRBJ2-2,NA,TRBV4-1,CASSQGAGGSTGELFF,TGCGCCAGCAGCCAAGGCGCAGGGGGTTCCACCGGGGAGCTGTTTTTT
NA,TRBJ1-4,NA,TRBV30,CAWSPDLLTENEKLFF,TGTGCCTGGAGTCCCGACCTCCTGACGGAAAATGAAAAACTGTTTTTT
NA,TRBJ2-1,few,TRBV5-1,CASSLGRGLNEQFF,TGCGCCAGCAGCTTGGGCCGGGGCTTGAATGAGCAGTTCTTC
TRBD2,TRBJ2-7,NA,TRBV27,CASSPRDYESGQYF,TGTGCCAGCAGTCCCCGGGACTACGAATCGGGGCAGTACTTC
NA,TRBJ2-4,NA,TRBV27,CASSSRLGENIQYF,TGTGCCAGCAGTTCGAGACTAGGGGAAAACATTCAGTACTTC
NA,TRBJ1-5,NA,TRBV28,CASSDNQPQHF,TGTGCCAGCAGTGACAATCAGCCCCAGCATTTT
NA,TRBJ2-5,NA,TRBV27,CASSSNPQGWETQYF,TGTGCCAGCAGTTCGAACCCTCAGGGTTGGGAGACCCAGTACTTC
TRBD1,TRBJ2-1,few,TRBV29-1,CSVEVARGNYEQFF,TGCAGCGTTGAAGTGGCCAGGGGGAACTATGAGCAGTTCTTC
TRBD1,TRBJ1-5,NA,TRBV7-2,CASSLDQGVNQPQHF,TGTGCCAGCAGCTTAGATCAGGGGGTTAATCAGCCCCAGCATTTT
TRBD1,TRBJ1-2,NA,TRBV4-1,CASSHREGQGGRYGYTF,TGCGCCAGCAGCCACCGAGAGGGACAGGGAGGGAGGTATGGCTACACCTTC
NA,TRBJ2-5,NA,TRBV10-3,CAAWAGDSETQYF,TGTGCCGCCTGGGCTGGAGATAGCGAGACCCAGTACTTC
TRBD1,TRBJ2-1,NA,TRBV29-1,CSVEQGEGYNEQFF,TGCAGCGTTGAACAGGGGGAAGGGTACAATGAGCAGTTCTTC
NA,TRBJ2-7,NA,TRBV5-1,CASSLGFGPYEQYF,TGCGCCAGCAGCTTGGGATTCGGGCCCTACGAGCAGTACTTC
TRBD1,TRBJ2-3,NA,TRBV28,CASSLGQGGDTQYF,TGTGCCAGCAGTTTGGGACAGGGGGGAGATACGCAGTATTTT
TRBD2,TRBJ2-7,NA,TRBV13,CASSNLTSGVEQYF,TGTGCCAGCAGCAACTTGACTAGCGGGGTCGAGCAGTACTTC
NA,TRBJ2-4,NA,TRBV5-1,CASMGENIQYF,TGCGCCAGCATGGGGGAAAACATTCAGTACTTC
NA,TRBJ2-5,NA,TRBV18,CASSPPEETQYF,TGTGCCAGCTCACCCCCTGAAGAGACCCAGTACTTC
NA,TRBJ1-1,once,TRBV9,CASSPQGHAGNTEAFF,TGTGCCAGCAGCCCCCAAGGTCACGCTGGGAACACTGAAGCTTTCTTT
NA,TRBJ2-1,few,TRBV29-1,CSVVGTEYNEQFF,TGCAGCGTTGTGGGGACGGAGTACAATGAGCAGTTCTTC
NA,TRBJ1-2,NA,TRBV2,CASRGPDSPSYGYTF,TGTGCCAGCAGGGGACCGGACTCACCGAGCTATGGCTACACCTTC
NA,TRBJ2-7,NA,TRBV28,CASSGRSFYEQYF,TGTGCCAGCAGTGGGAGATCCTTCTACGAGCAGTACTTC
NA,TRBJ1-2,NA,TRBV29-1,CSVEAGAGYTF,TGCAGCGTTGAAGCAGGGGCTGGCTACACCTTC
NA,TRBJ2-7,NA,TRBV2,CASSERLRDYEQYF,TGTGCCAGCAGTGAAAGATTGAGGGACTACGAGCAGTACTTC
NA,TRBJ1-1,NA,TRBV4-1,CASSQFTEAFF,TGCGCCAGCAGCCAATTCACCGAAGCTTTCTTT
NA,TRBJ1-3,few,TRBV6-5,CASSCWTDDSGNTIYF,TGTGCCAGCAGTTGCTGGACGGACGACTCTGGAAACACCATATATTTT
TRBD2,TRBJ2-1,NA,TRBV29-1,CSVASAGVGDEQFF,TGCAGCGTGGCCTCGGCGGGAGTCGGCGATGAGCAGTTCTTC
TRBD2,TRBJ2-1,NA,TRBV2,CATVLAGGVDEQFF,TGTGCCACCGTACTAGCGGGGGGTGTTGATGAGCAGTTCTTC
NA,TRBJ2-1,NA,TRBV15,CATSAEEEQFF,TGTGCCACCAGCGCTGAGGAGGAGCAGTTCTTC
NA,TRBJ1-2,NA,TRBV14,CASSIGANYGYTF,TGTGCCAGCAGCATTGGAGCTAACTATGGCTACACCTTC
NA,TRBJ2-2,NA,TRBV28,CASSLERTGELFF,TGTGCCAGCAGTTTAGAGAGGACCGGGGAGCTGTTTTTT
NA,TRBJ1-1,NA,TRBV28,CASSLLGGPEAFF,TGTGCCAGCAGTTTACTTGGTGGGCCTGAAGCTTTCTTT
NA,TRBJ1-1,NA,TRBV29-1,CSVPGQGAREAFF,TGCAGCGTTCCGGGACAAGGGGCCCGTGAAGCTTTCTTT
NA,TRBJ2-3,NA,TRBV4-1,CASSHGTEGQYF,TGCGCCAGCAGCCATGGGACGGAAGGGCAGTATTTT
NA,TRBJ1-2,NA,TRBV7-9,CASSRLNYGYTF,TGTGCCAGCAGCCGCCTTAACTATGGCTACACCTTC